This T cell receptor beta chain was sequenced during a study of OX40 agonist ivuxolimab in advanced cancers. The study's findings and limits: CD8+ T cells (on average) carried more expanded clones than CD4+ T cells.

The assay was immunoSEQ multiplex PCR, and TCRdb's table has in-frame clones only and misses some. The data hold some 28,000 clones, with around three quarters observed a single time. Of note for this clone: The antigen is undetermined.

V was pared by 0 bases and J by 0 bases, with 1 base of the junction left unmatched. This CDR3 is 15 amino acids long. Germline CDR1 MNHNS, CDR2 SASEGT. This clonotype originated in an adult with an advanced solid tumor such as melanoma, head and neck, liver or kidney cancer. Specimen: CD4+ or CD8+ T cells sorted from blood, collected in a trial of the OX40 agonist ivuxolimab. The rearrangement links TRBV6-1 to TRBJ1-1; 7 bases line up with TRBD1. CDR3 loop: CASSEAQGVNTEAFF. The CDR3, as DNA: TGTGCCAGCAGTGAAGCCCAGGGGGTGAACACTGAAGCTTTCTTT.